This is a list of T cell receptor beta chains from one sample in a study of read filtering for tumor transcriptome and immune sequencing. TCRdb reanalysed the reads using MiXCR and keeps one entry per CDR3 protein. The table lists roughly 130,000 distinct CDR3 sequences, 10% to 15% of them singletons. Input material: a population of CD138-negative cells sorted from bone marrow. The receptors derive from a donor aged 40 or over with multiple myeloma. Each CDR3 is given without its conserved first and last residue. Fields, in order: V gene, clone size, J gene, CDR3 protein. Expanded clones get a size class; other rows say once, few or many, or leave the size out.

TRBV5-1	many	TRBJ2-3	ASSTGLAVDTQY
TRBV20-1	many	TRBJ2-1	SASGMSSYNEQF
TRBV20-1	many	TRBJ2-5	SARNPETGGGETQY
TRBV20-1	many	TRBJ1-1	SARGQGGLNTEAF
TRBV20-1	many	TRBJ2-3	SAREVGDTQY
TRBV2	NA	NA	ASSAGQGTADTQH
TRBV4-2	NA	TRBJ2-2	ASSQDTRANTGELF
TRBV2	NA	TRBJ2-1	ATRASELFNEQF
TRBV11-2	many	TRBJ1-1	ASSTTAMNTEAF
TRBV3-1	NA	TRBJ2-2	ASSQVFGTGELF
TRBV2	few	TRBJ2-3	ASSEGPAGGTQY
TRBV7-2	many	TRBJ2-5	ASSLDRGQETQY
TRBV29-1	NA	TRBJ2-1	SVERGGGALDEQF
TRBV5-6	many	TRBJ2-7	ASSLGGSGVNEQY
TRBV7-2	NA	TRBJ2-5	ASGLRAGGAETQY
TRBV29-1	many	TRBJ2-1	SVELAANEQF
TRBV29-1	NA	TRBJ1-3	SVDSAGTSSGNTIY
TRBV6-5	once	TRBJ1-3	ASSLRDRSGNTIY
TRBV7-2	many	TRBJ2-1	ASSLGPHNEQF
TRBV5-1	medium-sized	TRBJ2-1	ASSLISWLAGGVVPNEQF
TRBV11-2	many	TRBJ2-7	ASSQTSGNFYEQY
TRBV19	many	TRBJ1-2	ASSMSQLYGYT
TRBV7-2	many	TRBJ2-5	ASSLSGGAIETQY
TRBV20-1	many	TRBJ2-1	SAIHRRGFLDEQS
TRBV28	many	TRBJ2-3	ASSLFGTQGTQY
TRBV20-1	many	TRBJ1-5	SARDRTFSNQPQH
TRBV7-9	many	TRBJ2-7	ASSLEGGSSYEQY
TRBV7-9	many	TRBJ1-4	ASSMGQSGEKLF
TRBV5-5	many	TRBJ2-1	ASSPRSDSYNEQF
TRBV29-1	many	TRBJ1-1	CLIRPSDAEAF
TRBV5-6	many	TRBJ1-4	ASSSTGGAGNEKLF
TRBV6-4	NA	TRBJ1-1	ASSDSAENTEAF
TRBV7-9	many	TRBJ1-2	ASSFSQLFGYT
TRBV11-2	few	TRBJ2-7	ASSQDEVYEQY
TRBV18	many	TRBJ1-1	ASSPQGNTEAF
TRBV6-2/TRBV6-3	many	TRBJ2-1	ASSYAESYNEQF
TRBV29-1	many	TRBJ2-2	SVSPSGYTGELF
TRBV6-1	many	TRBJ2-5	ASSGGRGQETQY
TRBV6-6	NA	TRBJ2-3	ASSEFGRLTDTQY
TRBV20-1	many	TRBJ2-7	SAEGGQASYEQY